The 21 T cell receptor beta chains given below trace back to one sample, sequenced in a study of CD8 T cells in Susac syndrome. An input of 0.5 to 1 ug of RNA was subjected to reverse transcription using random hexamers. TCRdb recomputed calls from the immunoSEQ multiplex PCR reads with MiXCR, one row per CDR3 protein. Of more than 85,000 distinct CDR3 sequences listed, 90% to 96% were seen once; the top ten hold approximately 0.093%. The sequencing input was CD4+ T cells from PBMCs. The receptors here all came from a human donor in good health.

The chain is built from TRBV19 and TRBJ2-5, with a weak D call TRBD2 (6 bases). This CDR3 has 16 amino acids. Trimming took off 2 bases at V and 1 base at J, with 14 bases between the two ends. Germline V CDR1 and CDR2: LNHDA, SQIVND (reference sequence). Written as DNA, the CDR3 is TGTGCCAGTAGTATAAGGGCGGGGCCCGTCCAAGAGACCCAGTACTTC. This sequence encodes CASSIRAGPVQETQYF.

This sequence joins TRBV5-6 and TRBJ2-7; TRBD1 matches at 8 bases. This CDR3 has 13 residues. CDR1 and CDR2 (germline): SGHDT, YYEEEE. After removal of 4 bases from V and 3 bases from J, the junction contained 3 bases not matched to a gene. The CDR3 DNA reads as TGTGCCAGCAGCAGGACAGGGTTCTACGAGCAGTACTTC. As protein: CASSRTGFYEQYF.

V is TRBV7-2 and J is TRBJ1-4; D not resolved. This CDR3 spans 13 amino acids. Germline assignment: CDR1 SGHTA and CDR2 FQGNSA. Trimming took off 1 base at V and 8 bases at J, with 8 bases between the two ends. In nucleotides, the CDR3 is TGTGCCAGCAGCTTAGTCCATGAAGAAAAACTGTTTTTT. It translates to CASSLVHEEKLFF.

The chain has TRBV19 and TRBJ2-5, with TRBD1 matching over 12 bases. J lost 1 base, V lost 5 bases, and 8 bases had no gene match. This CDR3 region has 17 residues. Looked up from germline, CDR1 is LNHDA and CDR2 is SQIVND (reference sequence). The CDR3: CASSPGTGGEPQETQYF. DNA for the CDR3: TGTGCCAGTAGTCCCGGGACAGGGGGCGAACCCCAAGAGACCCAGTACTTC.

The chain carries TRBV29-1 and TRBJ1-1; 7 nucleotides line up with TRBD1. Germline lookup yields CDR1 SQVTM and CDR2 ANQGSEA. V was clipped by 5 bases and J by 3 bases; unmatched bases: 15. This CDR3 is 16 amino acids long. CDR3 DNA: TGCAGCGTTCACCTCACGAGGGGGACAGCCTACACTGAAGCTTTCTTT. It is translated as CSVHLTRGTAYTEAFF. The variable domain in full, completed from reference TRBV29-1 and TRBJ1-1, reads SAVISQKPSRDICQRGTSLTIQCQVDSQVTMMFWYRQQPGQSLTLIATANQGSEATYESGFVIDKFPISRPNLTFSTLTVSNMSPEDSSIYLCSVHLTRGTAYTEAFFGQGTRLTVV.

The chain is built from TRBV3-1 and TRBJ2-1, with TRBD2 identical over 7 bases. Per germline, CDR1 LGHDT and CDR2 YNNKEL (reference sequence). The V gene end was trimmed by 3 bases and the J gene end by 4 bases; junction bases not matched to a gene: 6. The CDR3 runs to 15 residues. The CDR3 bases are TGTGCCAGCAGCCATTCTGGCGGGGGATACAATGAGCAGTTCTTC. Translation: CASSHSGGGYNEQFF.

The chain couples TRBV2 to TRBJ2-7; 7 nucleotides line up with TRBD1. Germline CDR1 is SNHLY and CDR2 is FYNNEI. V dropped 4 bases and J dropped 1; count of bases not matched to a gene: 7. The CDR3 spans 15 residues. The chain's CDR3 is CASSGPGQLSYEQYF. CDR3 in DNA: TGTGCCAGCAGTGGCCCGGGACAGCTGTCCTACGAGCAGTACTTC.

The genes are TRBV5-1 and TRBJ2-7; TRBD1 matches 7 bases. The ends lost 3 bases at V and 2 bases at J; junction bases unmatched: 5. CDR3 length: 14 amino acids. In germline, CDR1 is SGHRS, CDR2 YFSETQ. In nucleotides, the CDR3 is TGCGCCAGCAGCTCGGGACAGCGGACCTACGAGCAGTACTTC. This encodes CASSSGQRTYEQYF.

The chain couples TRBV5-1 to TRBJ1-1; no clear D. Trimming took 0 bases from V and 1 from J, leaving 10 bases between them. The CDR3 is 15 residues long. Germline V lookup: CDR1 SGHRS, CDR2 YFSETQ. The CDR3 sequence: CASSLGPWGNTEAFF. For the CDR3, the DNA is TGCGCCAGCAGCTTGGGGCCTTGGGGGAACACTGAAGCTTTCTTT.

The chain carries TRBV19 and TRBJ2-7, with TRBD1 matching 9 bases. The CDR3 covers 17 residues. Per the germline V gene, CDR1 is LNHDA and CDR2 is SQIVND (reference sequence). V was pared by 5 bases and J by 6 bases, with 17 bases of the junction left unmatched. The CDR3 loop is CASSSNSGQGAPGEQYF. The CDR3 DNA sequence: TGTGCCAGTAGTTCAAACTCGGGACAGGGAGCCCCCGGCGAGCAGTACTTC. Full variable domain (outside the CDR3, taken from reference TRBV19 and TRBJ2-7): DGGITQSPKYLFRKEGQNVTLSCEQNLNHDAMYWYRQDPGQGLRLIYYSQIVNDFQKGDIAEGYSVSREKKESFPLTVTSAQKNPTAFYLCASSSNSGQGAPGEQYFGPGTRLTVT.

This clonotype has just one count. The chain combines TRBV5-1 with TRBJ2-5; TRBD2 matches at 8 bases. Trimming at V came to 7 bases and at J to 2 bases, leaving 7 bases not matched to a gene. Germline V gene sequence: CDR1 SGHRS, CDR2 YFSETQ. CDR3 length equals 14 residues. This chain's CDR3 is CASRKLAGQETQYF. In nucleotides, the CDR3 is TGCGCCAGCCGGAAATTAGCGGGGCAAGAGACCCAGTACTTC.

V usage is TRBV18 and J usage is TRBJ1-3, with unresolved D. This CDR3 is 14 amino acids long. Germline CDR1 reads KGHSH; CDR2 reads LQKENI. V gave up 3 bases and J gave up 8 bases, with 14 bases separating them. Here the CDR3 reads CASSPQNSMDTIYF. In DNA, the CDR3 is TGTGCCAGCTCACCCCAAAACAGTATGGACACCATATATTTT.

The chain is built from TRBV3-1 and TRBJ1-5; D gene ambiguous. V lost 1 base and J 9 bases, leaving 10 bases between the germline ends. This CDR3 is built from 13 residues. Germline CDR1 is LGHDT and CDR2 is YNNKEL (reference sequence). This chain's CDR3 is CASSQGLSGPQHF. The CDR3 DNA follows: TGTGCCAGCAGCCAAGGCCTTTCAGGGCCCCAGCATTTT.

The CDR3 reads CASSLAGVTGELFF. The DNA for the CDR3 is TGTGCCAGCAGCTTAGCGGGGGTCACCGGGGAGCTGTTTTTT. The chain is built from TRBV7-8 and TRBJ2-2; D may correspond to TRBD1 or TRBD2 (5 bases each). Germline V gives CDR1 SGHVS, CDR2 FQNEAQ. The CDR3 is made up of 14 amino acids. Trimming shortened V by 0 bases and J by 4 bases, and 6 bases separated the two germline ends. The whole variable domain, remainder taken from reference TRBV7-8 and TRBJ2-2, is GAGVSQSPRYKVAKRGQDVALRCDPISGHVSLFWYQQALGQGPEFLTYFQNEAQLDKSGLPSDRFFAERPEGSVSTLKIQRTQQEDSAVYLCASSLAGVTGELFFGEGSRLTVL.

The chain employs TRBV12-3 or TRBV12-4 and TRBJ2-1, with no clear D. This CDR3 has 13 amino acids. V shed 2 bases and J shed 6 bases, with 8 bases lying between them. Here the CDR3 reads CASSLIVGNEQFF. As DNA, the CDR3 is TGTGCCAGCAGTTTAATCGTCGGCAATGAGCAGTTCTTC.

CDR3 nucleotide sequence: TGTGCCAGCAGTCCAAACAGGGACGAGCAGTACTTC. It encodes CASSPNRDEQYF. The chain is built from TRBV6-6 and TRBJ2-7; TRBD1 might be the D (6 bases). This CDR3 contains 12 residues. The germline gives CDR1 MNHNY, CDR2 SVGAGI (reference sequence). The V end lost 5 bases, the J end lost 5 bases, and 10 bases lay between the germline ends.

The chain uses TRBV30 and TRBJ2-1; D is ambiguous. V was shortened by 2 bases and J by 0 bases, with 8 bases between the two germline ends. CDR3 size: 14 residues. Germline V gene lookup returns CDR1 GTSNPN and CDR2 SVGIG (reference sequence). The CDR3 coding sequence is TGTGCCTGGAGTCGCCCCAGCTCCTACAATGAGCAGTTCTTC. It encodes CAWSRPSSYNEQFF.

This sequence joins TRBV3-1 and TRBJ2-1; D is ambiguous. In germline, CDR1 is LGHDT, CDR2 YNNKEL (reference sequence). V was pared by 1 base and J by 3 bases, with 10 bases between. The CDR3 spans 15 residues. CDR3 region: CASSQGAVDYNEQFF. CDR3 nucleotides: TGTGCCAGCAGCCAAGGGGCAGTTGACTACAATGAGCAGTTCTTC.

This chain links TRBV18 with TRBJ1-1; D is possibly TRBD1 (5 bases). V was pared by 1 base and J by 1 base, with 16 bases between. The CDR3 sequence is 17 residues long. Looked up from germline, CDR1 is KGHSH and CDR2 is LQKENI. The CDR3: CASSPQLAGGGNTEAFF. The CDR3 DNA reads TGTGCCAGCTCACCACAATTAGCCGGTGGGGGGAACACTGAAGCTTTCTTT. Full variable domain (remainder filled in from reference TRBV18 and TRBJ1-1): NAGVMQNPRHLVRRRGQEARLRCSPMKGHSHVYWYRQLPEEGLKFMVYLQKENIIDESGMPKERFSAEFPKEGPSILRIQQVVRGDSAAYFCASSPQLAGGGNTEAFFGQGTRLTVV.

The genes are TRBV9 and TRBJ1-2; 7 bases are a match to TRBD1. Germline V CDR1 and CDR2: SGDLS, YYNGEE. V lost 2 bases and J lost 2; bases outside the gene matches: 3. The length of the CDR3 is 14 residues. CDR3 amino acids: CASSVGDSNYGYTF. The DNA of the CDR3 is TGTGCCAGCAGCGTGGGGGACAGCAACTATGGCTACACCTTC.

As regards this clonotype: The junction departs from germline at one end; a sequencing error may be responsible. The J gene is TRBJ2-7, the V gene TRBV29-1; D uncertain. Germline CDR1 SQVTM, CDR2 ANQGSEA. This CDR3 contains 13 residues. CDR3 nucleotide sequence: TGCAGCGTTGGGGTCTCGGGTTCCTTCGAGCAGTACTTC. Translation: CSVGVSGSFEQYF.